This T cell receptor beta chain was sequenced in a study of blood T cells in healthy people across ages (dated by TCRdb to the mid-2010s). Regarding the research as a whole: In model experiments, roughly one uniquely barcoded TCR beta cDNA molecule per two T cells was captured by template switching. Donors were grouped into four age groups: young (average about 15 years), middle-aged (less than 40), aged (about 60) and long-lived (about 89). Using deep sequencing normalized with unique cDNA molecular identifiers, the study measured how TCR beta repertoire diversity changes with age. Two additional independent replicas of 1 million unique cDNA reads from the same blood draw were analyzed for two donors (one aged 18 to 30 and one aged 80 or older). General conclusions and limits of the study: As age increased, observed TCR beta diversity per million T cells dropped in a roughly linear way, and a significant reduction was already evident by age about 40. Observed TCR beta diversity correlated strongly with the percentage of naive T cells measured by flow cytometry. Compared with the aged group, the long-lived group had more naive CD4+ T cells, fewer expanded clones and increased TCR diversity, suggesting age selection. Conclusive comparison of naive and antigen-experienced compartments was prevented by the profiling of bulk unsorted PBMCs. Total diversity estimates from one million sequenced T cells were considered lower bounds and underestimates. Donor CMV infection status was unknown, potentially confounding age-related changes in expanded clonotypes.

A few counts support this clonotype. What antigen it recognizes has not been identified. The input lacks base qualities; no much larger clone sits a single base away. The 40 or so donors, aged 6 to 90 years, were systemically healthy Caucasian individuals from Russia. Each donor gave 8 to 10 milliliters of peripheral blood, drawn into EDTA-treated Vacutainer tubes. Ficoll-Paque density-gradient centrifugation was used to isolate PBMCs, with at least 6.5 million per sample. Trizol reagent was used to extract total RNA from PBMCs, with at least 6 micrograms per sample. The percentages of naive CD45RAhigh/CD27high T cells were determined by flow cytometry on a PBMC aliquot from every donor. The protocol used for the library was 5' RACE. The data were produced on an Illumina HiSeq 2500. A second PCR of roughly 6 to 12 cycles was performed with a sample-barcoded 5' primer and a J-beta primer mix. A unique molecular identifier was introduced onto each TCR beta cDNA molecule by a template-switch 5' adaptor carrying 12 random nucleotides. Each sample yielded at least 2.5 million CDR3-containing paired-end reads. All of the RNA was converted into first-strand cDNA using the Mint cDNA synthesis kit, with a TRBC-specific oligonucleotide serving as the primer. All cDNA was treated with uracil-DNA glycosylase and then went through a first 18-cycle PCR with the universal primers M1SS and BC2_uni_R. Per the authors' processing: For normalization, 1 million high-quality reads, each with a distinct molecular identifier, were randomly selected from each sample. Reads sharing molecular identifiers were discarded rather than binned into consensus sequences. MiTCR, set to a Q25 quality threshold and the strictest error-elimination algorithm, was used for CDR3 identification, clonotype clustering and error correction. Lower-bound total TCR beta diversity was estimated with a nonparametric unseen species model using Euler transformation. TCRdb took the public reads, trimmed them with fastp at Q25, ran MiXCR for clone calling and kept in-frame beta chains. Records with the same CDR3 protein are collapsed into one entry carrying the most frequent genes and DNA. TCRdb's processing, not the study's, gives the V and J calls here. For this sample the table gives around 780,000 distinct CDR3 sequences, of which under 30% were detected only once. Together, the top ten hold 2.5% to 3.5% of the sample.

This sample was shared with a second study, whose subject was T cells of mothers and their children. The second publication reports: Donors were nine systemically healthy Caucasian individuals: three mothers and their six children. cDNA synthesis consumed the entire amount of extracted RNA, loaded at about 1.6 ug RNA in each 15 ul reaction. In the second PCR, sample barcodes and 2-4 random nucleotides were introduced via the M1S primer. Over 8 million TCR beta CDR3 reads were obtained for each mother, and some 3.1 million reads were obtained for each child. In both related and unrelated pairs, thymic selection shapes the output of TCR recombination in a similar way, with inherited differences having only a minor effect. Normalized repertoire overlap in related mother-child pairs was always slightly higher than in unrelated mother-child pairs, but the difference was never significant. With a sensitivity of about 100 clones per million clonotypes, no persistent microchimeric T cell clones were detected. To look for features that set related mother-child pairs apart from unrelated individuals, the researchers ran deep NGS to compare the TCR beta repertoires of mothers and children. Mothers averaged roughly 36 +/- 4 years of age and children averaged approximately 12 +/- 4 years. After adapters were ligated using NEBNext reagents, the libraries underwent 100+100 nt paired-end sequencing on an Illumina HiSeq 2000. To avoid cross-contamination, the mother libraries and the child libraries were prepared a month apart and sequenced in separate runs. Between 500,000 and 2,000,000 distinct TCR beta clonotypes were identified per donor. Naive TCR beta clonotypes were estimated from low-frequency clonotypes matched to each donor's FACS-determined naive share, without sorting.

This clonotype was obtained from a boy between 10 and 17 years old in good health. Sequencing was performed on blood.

The DNA reads TGTGCCAGCAGTGAAGGGCCTCGGGGGTCCTATAATTCACCCCTCCACTTT. Its protein reads: CASSEGPRGSYNSPLHF. The rearrangement combines TRBV2 with TRBJ1-6; perhaps TRBD1 is the D gene, with 5 bases matching. Reading from cysteine to phenylalanine, the CDR3 counts 17 amino acids. Only CDR3 DNA is held: 51 bases, read in frame from base 1. At the junction V is shortened by 1 base and J by 1 base, with 11 bases in between. The germline V gene provides CDR1 SNHLY and CDR2 FYNNEI. The variable domain in full, with residues beyond the CDR3 obtained from the reference TRBV2 and TRBJ1-6 genes, is EPEVTQTPSHQVTQMGQEVILRCVPISNHLYFYWYRQILGQKVEFLVSFYNNEISEKSEIFDDQFSVERPDGSNFTLKIRSTKLEDSAMYFCASSEGPRGSYNSPLHFGNGTRLTVT.